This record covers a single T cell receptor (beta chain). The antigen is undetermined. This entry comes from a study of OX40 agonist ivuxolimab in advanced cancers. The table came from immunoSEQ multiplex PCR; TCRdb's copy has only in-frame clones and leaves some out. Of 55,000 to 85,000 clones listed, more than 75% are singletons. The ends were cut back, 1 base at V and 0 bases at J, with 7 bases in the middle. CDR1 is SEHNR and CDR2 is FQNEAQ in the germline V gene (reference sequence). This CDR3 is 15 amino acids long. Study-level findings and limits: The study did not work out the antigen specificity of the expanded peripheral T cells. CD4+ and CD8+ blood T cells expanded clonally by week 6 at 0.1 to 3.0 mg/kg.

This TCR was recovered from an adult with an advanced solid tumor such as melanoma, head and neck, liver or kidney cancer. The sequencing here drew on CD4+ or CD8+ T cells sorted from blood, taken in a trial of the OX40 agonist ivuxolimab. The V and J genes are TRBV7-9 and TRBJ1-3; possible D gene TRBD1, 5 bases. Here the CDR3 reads CASSLGGASGNTIYF. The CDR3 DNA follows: TGTGCCAGCAGCTTAGGAGGGGCCTCTGGAAACACCATATATTTT.